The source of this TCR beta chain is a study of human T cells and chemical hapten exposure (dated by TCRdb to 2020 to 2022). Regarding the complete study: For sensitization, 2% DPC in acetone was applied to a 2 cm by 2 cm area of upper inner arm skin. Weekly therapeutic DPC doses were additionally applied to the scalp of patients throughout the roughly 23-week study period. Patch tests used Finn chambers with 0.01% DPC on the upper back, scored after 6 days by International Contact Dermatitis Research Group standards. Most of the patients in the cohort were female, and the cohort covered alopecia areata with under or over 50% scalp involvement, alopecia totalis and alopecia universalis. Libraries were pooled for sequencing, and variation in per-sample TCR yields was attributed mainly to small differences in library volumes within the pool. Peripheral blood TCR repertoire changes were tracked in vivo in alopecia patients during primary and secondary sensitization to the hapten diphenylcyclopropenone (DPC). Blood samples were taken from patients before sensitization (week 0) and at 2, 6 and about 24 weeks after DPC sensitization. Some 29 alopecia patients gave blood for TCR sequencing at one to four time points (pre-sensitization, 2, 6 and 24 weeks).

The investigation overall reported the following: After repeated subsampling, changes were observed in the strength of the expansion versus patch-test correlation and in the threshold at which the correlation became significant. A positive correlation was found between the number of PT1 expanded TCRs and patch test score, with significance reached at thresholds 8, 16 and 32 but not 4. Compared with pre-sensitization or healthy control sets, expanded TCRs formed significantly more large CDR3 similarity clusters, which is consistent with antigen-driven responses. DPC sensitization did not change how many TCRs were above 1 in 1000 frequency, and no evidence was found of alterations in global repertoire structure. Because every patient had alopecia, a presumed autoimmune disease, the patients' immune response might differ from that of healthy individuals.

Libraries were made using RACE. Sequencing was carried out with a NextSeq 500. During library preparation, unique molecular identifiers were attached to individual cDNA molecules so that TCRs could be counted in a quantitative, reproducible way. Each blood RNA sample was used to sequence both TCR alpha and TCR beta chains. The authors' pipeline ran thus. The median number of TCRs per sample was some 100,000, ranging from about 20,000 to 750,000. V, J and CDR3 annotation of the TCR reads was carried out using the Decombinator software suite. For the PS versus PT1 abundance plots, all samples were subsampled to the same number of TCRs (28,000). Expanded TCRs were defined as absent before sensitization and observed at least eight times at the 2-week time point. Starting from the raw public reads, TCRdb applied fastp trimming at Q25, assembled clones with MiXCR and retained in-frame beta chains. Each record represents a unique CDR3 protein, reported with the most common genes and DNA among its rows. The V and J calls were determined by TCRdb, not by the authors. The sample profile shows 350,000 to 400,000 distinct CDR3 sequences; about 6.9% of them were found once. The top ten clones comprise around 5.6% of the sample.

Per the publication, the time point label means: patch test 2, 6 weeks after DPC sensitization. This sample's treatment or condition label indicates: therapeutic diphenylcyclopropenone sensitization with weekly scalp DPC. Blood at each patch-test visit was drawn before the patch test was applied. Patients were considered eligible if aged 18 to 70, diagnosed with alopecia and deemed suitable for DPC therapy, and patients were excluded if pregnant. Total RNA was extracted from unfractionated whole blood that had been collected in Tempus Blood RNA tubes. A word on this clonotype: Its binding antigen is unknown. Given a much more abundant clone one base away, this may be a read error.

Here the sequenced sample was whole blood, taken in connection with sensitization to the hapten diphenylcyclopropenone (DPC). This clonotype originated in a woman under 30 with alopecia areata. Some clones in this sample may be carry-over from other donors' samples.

The CDR3 reads as follows: CASSSRQGKRNIIYF. Read as DNA, the sequence is TGTGCCAGCAGTTCCAGACAGGGTAAAAGAAACATCATATATTTT. Recombination joined TRBV6-5 with TRBJ1-3, with 7 bases matching TRBD1. The CDR3 measures 15 amino acids from cysteine to phenylalanine. This entry keeps only the CDR3 DNA: 45 bases, framed from base 1. CDR1 MNHEY and CDR2 SVGAGI were looked up in the germline V gene.